This TCR beta chain was identified during a study of shared clonotypes between healthy human individuals. Naive CD8 cells, CD45RO-negative and positively selected for CCR7, excluded terminally differentiated effector memory CD45RA+ cells. Several immunoSEQ plates received, in even portions, the genomic DNA of each subset. Here immunoSEQ multiplex PCR was the method, and the copy in TCRdb shows in-frame clones only, minus some. The data contain about 2 million clones, 85% to 95% of them singletons. General study results and limits: A limitation of the genetic and exposure-history diversity represented arose from few donors.

As for this clone: The antigen remains unidentified.

Trimming pared 2 bases from V and 5 bases from J, leaving 14 bases between. Germline CDR1 is MNHEY and CDR2 is SVGAGI. The CDR3 contains 15 residues. The sequencing input was naive CD8+ T cells sorted from blood. The TCR comes from a man between 18 and 29 years old in good health. The chain has TRBV6-5 and TRBJ2-3, with unresolved D. The CDR3 DNA reads TGTGCCAGCAGTTACGAGGAGAATAGTTTAGATACGCAGTATTTT. Its translation: CASSYEENSLDTQYF.